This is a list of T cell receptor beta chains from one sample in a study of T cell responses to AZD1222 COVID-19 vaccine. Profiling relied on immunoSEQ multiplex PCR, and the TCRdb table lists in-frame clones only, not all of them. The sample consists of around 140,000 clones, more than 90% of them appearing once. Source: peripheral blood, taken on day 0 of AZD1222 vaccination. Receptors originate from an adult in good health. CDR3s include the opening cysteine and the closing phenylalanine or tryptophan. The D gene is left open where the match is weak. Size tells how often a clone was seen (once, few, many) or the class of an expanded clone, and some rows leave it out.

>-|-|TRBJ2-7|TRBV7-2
TGTGCCAGCAGCTTAGAGGTAGGGGCCTACGAGCAGTACTTC
CASSLEVGAYEQYF
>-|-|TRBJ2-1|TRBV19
TGTGCCAGTAGTACCCTGGGGGGCGGTGCTTCCAATGAGCAGTTCTTC
CASSTLGGGASNEQFF
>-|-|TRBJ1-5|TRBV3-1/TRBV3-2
TGTGCCAGCAGCCAAGGGGGAGACAATCAGCCCCAGCATTTT
CASSQGGDNQPQHF
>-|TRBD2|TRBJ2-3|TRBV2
TGTGCCAGCAGCTTGGGGGGGGCAGATACGCAGTATTTT
CASSLGGADTQYF
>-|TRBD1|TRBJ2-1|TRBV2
TGTGCCAGCAGTGATGACAGGGGCGGCAACAATGAGCAGTTCTTC
CASSDDRGGNNEQFF
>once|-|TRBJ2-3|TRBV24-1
TGTGCCACCAGTGACGCAGGGACAGATACGCAGTATTTT
CATSDAGTDTQYF
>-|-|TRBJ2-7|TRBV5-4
TGTGCCAGCAGTTACGGACAGAGGAGCTACGAGCAGTACTTC
CASSYGQRSYEQYF
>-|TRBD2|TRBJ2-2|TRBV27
TGTGCCAGCAGTAAGCGGGAGACCGGGGAGCTGTTTTTT
CASSKRETGELFF
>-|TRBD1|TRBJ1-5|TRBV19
TGTGCCAGTATCCCAGGGGGCAGGGGCAGCAATCAGCCCCAGCATTTT
CASIPGGRGSNQPQHF
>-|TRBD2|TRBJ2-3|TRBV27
TGTGCCAGCTGGGGGTCGGCTAGCGGGGGGGCGTTTCGCCCAGATACGCAGTATTTT
CASWGSASGGAFRPDTQYF
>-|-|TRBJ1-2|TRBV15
TGTGCCACCAGCAGAGAGGCAAAATCCTATGGCTACACCTTC
CATSREAKSYGYTF
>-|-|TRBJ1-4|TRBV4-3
TGCGCCAGCAGCCAAGGAGGGCAGGGTGCTAATGAAAAACTGTTTTTT
CASSQGGQGANEKLFF
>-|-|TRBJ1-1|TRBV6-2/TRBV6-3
TGTGCCAGCAGTTCCCATCGGACTCGGAGAACTGAAGCTTTCTTT
CASSSHRTRRTEAFF
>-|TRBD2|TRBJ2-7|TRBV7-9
TGTGCCAGCACCCCCGGGAGGGACCCCTACGAGCAGTACTTC
CASTPGRDPYEQYF
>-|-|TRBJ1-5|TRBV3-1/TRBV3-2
TGTGCCAGCAGCCAAGACAGCAATCAGCCCCAGCATTTT
CASSQDSNQPQHF
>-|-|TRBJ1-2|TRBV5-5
TGTGCCAGCAGCTCCCACCGAGGGAGCGACTACACCTTC
CASSSHRGSDYTF
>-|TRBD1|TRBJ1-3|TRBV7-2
TGTGCCAGCAGCTACAGGGGGGGAAACACCATATATTTT
CASSYRGGNTIYF
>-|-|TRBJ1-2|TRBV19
TGTGCCAGTAGTATCGACAGCTCCTATGGCTACACCTTC
CASSIDSSYGYTF
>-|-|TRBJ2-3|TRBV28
TGTGCCAGCAGTTTATACGGGGACACAGATACGCAGTATTTT
CASSLYGDTDTQYF
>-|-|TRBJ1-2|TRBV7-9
TGTGCCAGCAGCCGCAGGGGAGGAACTACTCAGATCCATGGCTACACCTTC
CASSRRGGTTQIHGYTF
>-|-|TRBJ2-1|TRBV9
TGTGCCAGCAGCGTAGTGGGCCAGCCCTACAATGAGCAGTTCTTC
CASSVVGQPYNEQFF
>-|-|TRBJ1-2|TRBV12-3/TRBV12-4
TGTGCCAGCAGTTGGGACTATGGCTACACCTTC
CASSWDYGYTF
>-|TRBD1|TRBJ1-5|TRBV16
TGTGCCAGCAGCCAATATACAGGGGTCAATCAGCCCCAGCATTTT
CASSQYTGVNQPQHF
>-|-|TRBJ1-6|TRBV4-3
TGCGCCAGCAGCCCGGCGGGCGGTAATTCACCCCTCCACTTT
CASSPAGGNSPLHF
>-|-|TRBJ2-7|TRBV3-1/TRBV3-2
TGTGCCAGCAGCCAGGGTAGGGTCGACGAGCAGTACTTC
CASSQGRVDEQYF
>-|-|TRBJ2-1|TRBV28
TGTGCCAGCAGTGGGGGAGCGGATTCCTACAATGAGCAGTTCTTC
CASSGGADSYNEQFF
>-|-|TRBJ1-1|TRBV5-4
TGTGCCAGCAGCTTTGACGGGGGAGGGAACACTGAAGCTTTCTTT
CASSFDGGGNTEAFF
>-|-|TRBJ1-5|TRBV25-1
TGTGCCAGCCGCGGGCAGGGGTTAAGCAATCAGCCCCAGCATTTT
CASRGQGLSNQPQHF